The entry below gives a single T cell receptor beta chain sequence along with its context. This sample is drawn from a study of blood T cell repertoires in COVID-19. Study summary: Both acute and convalescent COVID-19 samples were obtained from the United States, Italy and Spain. PBMCs, B-cell-depleted T cells, or T cells were the source of the cDNA or gDNA that made up the material.

CDR3 length: 18 residues. From germline, CDR1 is KGHDR and CDR2 SFDVKD. The trim removed 4 bases at V and 7 bases at J, leaving 9 bases unmatched. Authors' processing steps: Amplification with reference gene primers provided the estimates of nucleated cell counts. The table came from immunoSEQ multiplex PCR; TCRdb's copy has only in-frame clones and leaves some out. V, J and clone size are those of that table, while D and trimming were read from the DNA. The profile shows around 220,000 clones, approximately 90% of them singletons. Sequenced input: peripheral blood. The chain links TRBV24-1 to TRBJ2-1; 16 nucleotides line up with TRBD2. This TCR was sampled from a middle-aged woman who had recovered from COVID-19. The CDR3 region is CATSDRLGTSGRGNEQFF. CDR3 nucleotide sequence: TGTGCCACCAGTGACCGACTCGGGACTAGCGGGAGGGGGAATGAGCAGTTCTTC.